This TCR beta chain was captured in a study of beta chain features in type 1 diabetes. Overall study results and limits: Shorter TCRB CDR3s, moderately but significantly so, were found in Type 1 diabetes patients in all four CD4+ subsets.

J lost 0 bases, V lost 2 bases, and 4 bases had no gene match. In germline, CDR1 is KGHSH, CDR2 LQKENI. The CDR3 covers 16 residues. As concerns this clone: What it binds is unknown.

The investigators reverse transcribed all of the isolated RNA, so they sequenced expressed TCRB transcripts. The assay was immunoSEQ multiplex PCR, and TCRdb's table has in-frame clones only and misses some. The data contain 200,000 to 300,000 clones, under 13% of them seen just once; the ten biggest clones take up around 0.018%. The sequenced material came from naive CD4+ T cells from blood. This sequence joins TRBV18 and TRBJ1-1, with 9 positions matching TRBD1. This receptor was taken from a man aged 25-45 years with type 1 diabetes. The CDR3 nucleotides are TGTGCCAGCTCACCAGCCGGGACAGGGTTGAACACTGAAGCTTTCTTT. Its translation is CASSPAGTGLNTEAFF.